This T cell receptor (beta chain) was obtained from a study of tissue T cells after allogeneic stem cell transplantation. The time point here: mouse harvest day 14 after allogeneic transplant. The graft held 10^6 splenic CD5+ T cells and 10^7 T-cell-depleted bone marrow cells. This mouse GVHD model was MHC-mismatched B6 to BALB/c, profiled day 7 or 14. This clone was seen more than once but under ten times. The antigen is not known. The genes and germline here are from mouse. The study, taken as a whole, reports: Alloreactivity or antigen specificity of tissue TCRs was not determined; some clones might be host cells.

Assay: immunoSEQ multiplex PCR; the TCRdb copy retains only in-frame clones and omits some. The sample includes about 1,600 clones, about 48% seen only once; the top ten take roughly 34%. Sequenced: spleen. This clonotype was sampled from a female BALB/c mouse given C57BL/6 T cells with graft-versus-host disease after an allogeneic hematopoietic cell transplant.

The DNA read from the CDR3 is TGTGCCTGGAGTCTAGTGGGGGACGGCACCGGGCAGCTCTAC. This codes for CAWSLVGDGTGQLY. The whole CDR3 reads CAWSLVGDGTGQLYF. The rearrangement links TRBV31 to TRBJ2-2; possibly TRBD2 for D (6 bases). The read terminates 1 residue before the CDR3 end, so the remaining end is supplied by the germline J gene. This CDR3 is 15 amino acids long. The V end lost 0 bases, the J end lost 4 bases, and 12 bases lay between the germline ends. Per the germline V gene, CDR1 is GKSSPN and CDR2 is SITVG.